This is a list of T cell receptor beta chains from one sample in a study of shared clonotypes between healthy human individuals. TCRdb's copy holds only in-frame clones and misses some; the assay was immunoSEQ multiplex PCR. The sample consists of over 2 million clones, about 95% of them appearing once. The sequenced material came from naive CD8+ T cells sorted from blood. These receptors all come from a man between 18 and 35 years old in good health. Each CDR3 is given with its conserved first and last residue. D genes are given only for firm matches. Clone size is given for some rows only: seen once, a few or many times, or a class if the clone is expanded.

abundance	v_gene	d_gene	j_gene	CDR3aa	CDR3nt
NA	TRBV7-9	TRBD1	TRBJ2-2	CASSLVQGAGGELFF	TGTGCCAGCAGCTTAGTTCAGGGGGCCGGCGGGGAGCTGTTTTTT
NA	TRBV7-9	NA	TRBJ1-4	CASREDSEKLFF	TGTGCCAGCAGGGAAGACAGTGAAAAACTGTTTTTT
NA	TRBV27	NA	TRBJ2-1	CASRTLAKTYNEQFF	TGTGCCAGCAGGACTCTAGCGAAGACCTACAATGAGCAGTTCTTC
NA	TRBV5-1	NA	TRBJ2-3	CASSLSRTPSTDTQYF	TGCGCCAGCAGCTTGTCGAGGACACCCAGCACAGATACGCAGTATTTT
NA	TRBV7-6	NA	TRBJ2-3	CASSQAVTSTDTQYF	TGTGCCAGCAGCCAGGCGGTAACTAGCACAGATACGCAGTATTTT
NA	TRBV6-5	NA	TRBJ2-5	CASSTGFRETQYF	TGTGCCAGCAGTACAGGGTTCCGGGAGACCCAGTACTTC
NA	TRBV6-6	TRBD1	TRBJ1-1	CASSPIIDREQTEAFF	TGTGCCAGCAGCCCTATCATTGACAGGGAACAGACTGAAGCTTTCTTT
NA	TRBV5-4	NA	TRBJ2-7	CASSLSPEAVYEQYF	TGTGCCAGCAGCTTGTCCCCAGAGGCCGTCTACGAGCAGTACTTC
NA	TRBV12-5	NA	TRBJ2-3	CASGSRSWDTQYF	TGTGCTAGTGGTTCCAGGAGTTGGGATACGCAGTATTTT
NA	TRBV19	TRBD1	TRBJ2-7	CASRGTGVLYEQYF	TGTGCCAGTAGAGGGACAGGAGTTCTATACGAGCAGTACTTC
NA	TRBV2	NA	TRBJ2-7	CASSERGVLYEQYF	TGTGCCAGCAGTGAACGCGGGGTATTGTACGAGCAGTACTTC
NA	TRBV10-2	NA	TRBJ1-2	CASSGQSSGYGYTF	TGCGCCAGCAGCGGACAGTCCTCGGGCTATGGCTACACCTTC
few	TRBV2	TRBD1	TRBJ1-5	CASMETGGQPQHF	TGTGCCAGCATGGAGACAGGGGGCCAGCCCCAGCATTTT
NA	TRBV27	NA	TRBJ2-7	CASSFDRSYEQYF	TGTGCCAGCAGCTTTGACAGGTCCTACGAGCAGTACTTC
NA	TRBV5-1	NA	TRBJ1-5	CASSLEGGGNQPQHF	TGCGCCAGCAGCTTGGAGGGTGGGGGCAATCAGCCCCAGCATTTT
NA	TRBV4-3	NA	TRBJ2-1	CASSQEWGSGVYNEQFF	TGCGCCAGCAGCCAAGAATGGGGTAGCGGAGTCTACAATGAGCAGTTCTTC
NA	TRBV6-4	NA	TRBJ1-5	CGYSNQPQHF	TGTGGTTATAGCAATCAGCCCCAGCATTTT
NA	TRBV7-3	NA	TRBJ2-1	CASSLVTGPYNEQFF	TGTGCCAGCAGCTTAGTGACGGGGCCCTACAATGAGCAGTTCTTC
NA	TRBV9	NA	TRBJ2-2	CASSVVWNTGELFF	TGTGCCAGCAGCGTAGTGTGGAACACCGGGGAGCTGTTTTTT
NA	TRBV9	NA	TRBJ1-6	CASNAGTANSPLHF	TGTGCCAGCAATGCGGGAACAGCTAATTCACCCCTCCACTTT
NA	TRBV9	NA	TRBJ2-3	CASSVMVLGTDTQYF	TGTGCCAGCAGCGTTATGGTCCTAGGCACAGATACGCAGTATTTT
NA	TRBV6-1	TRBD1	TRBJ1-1	CASSERGQGRVRTEAFF	TGTGCCAGCAGTGAACGTGGACAGGGGAGGGTAAGGACTGAAGCTTTCTTT
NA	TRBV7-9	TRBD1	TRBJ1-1	CASSGMKGTGAAEAFF	TGTGCCAGCAGCGGAATGAAAGGGACAGGGGCGGCGGAAGCTTTCTTT
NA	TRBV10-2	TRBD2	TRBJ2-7	CASSDRLAGRSYEQYF	TGCGCCAGCAGTGACCGGCTAGCGGGACGTTCCTACGAGCAGTACTTC
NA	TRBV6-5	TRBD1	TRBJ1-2	CASSPGQGNYGYTF	TGTGCCAGCAGTCCCGGACAGGGTAACTATGGCTACACCTTC
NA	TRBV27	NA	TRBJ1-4	CASRPARTNEKLFF	TGTGCCAGCAGGCCGGCTAGGACTAATGAAAAACTGTTTTTT
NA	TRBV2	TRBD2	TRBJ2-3	CASSGRLAGDSDTQYF	TGTGCCAGCAGCGGCCGCTTAGCGGGAGATTCCGATACGCAGTATTTT
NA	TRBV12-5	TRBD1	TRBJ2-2	CASGPGTGDTGELFF	TGTGCTAGTGGTCCCGGGACAGGGGACACCGGGGAGCTGTTTTTT
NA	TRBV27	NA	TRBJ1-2	CASSRGGTGNPYGYTF	TGTGCCAGCAGCCGAGGGGGAACAGGAAATCCTTATGGCTACACCTTC
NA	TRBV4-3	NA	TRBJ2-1	CASSQGRFGAGQYNEQFF	TGCGCCAGCAGCCAAGGAAGGTTCGGAGCGGGTCAATACAATGAGCAGTTCTTC
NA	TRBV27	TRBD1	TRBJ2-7	CASSSRTGAEQYF	TGTGCCAGCAGTTCTCGGACAGGGGCCGAGCAGTACTTC
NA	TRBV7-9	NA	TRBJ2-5	CASSSAGTGGTQYF	TGTGCCAGCAGCTCCGCAGGGACCGGAGGGACCCAGTACTTC
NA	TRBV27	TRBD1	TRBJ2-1	CASSAGQERFYNEQFF	TGTGCCAGCAGCGCGGGACAGGAGAGATTCTACAATGAGCAGTTCTTC
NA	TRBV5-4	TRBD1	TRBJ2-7	CASRQDRGGYEQYF	TGTGCCAGCAGACAGGACAGGGGGGGCTACGAGCAGTACTTC
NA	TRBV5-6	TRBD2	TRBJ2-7	CASSLRLAGPYEQYF	TGTGCCAGCAGCTTGAGGCTAGCGGGACCGTACGAGCAGTACTTC
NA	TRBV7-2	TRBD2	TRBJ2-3	CASSSIGVAGFTDTQYF	TGTGCCAGCAGCTCGATCGGGGTAGCGGGGTTCACAGATACGCAGTATTTT
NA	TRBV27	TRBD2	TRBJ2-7	CASSSGAGGWSYEQYF	TGTGCCAGCAGCTCCGGGGCGGGAGGGTGGTCCTACGAGCAGTACTTC
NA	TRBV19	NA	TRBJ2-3	CASSIGVGIGTDTQYF	TGTGCCAGTAGTATTGGTGTGGGGATCGGCACAGATACGCAGTATTTT
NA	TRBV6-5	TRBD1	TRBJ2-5	CASTDRTGGNETQYF	TGTGCCAGCACCGACCGGACAGGGGGTAACGAGACCCAGTACTTC
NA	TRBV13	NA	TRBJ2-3	CASSPLGAGVEDTQYF	TGTGCCAGCAGCCCGCTGGGGGCGGGAGTAGAAGATACGCAGTATTTT
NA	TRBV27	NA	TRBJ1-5	CASSGRGGPYSNQPQHF	TGTGCCAGCAGTGGCCGGGGGGGCCCTTATAGCAATCAGCCCCAGCATTTT
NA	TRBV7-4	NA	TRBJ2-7	CASSSHPRQIRAYEQYF	TGTGCCAGCAGCTCCCACCCAAGGCAAATTCGGGCCTACGAGCAGTACTTC
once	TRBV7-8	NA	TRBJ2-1	CASSFGPEAGENNEQFF	TGTGCCAGCAGCTTTGGGCCCGAGGCAGGGGAAAACAATGAGCAGTTCTTC
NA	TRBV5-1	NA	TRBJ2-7	CASSLDRALYEQYF	TGCGCCAGCAGCTTGGACAGGGCCCTCTACGAGCAGTACTTC
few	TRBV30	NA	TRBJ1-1	CAWSAVVRADMNTEAFF	TGTGCCTGGAGTGCCGTGGTTCGAGCGGATATGAACACTGAAGCTTTCTTT
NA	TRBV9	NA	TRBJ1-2	CASSVALTGYGYTF	TGTGCCAGCAGCGTAGCCTTGACGGGGTATGGCTACACCTTC
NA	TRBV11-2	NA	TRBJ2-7	CASSTVTRGYEQYF	TGTGCCAGCAGCACAGTCACTAGGGGGTACGAGCAGTACTTC
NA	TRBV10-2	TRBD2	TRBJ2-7	CASGTSGRSYEQYF	TGCGCCAGCGGGACTAGCGGGAGATCTTACGAGCAGTACTTC
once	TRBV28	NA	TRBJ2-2	CASSLYSGVPGELFF	TGTGCCAGCAGTTTATACTCAGGAGTCCCCGGGGAGCTGTTTTTT